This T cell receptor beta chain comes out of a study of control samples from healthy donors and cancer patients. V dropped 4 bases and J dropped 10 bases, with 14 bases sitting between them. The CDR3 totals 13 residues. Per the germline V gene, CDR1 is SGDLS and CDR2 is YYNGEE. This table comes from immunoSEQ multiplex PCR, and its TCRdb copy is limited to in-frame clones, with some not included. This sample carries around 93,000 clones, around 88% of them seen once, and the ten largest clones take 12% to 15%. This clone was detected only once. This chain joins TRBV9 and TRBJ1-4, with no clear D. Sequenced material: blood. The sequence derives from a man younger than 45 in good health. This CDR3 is CASSPDGFGKLFF. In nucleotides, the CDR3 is TGTGCCAGCAGCCCAGATGGGTTTGGAAAACTGTTTTTT.